This is a list of T cell receptor beta chains from one sample in a study of lymphopenia after photon versus proton radiotherapy. Sequencing was performed with immunoSEQ multiplex PCR; in TCRdb, only in-frame clones are kept and a portion is missing. Of around 20,000 clones listed, just under 85% are singletons. The sample in question was peripheral blood, obtained from a patient treated with photon-based radiotherapy. All receptors derive from a woman in her forties or fifties with pancreatic cancer. The CDR3 runs from the conserved cysteine through the conserved F or W. The order of the fields is D gene, V gene, clone size, J gene, CDR3 protein, CDR3 DNA. The D gene is left open where the match is weak. Size values are once, few and many counts, or a class for expanded clones, and some rows have none.

NA	TRBV9	NA	TRBJ1-1	CASSPASRNTEAFF	TGTGCCAGCAGCCCAGCATCAAGGAACACTGAAGCTTTCTTT
NA	TRBV6-5	NA	TRBJ2-7	CASSYSGDSYEQYF	TGTGCCAGCAGTTATTCGGGGGACTCCTACGAGCAGTACTTC
NA	TRBV19	NA	TRBJ1-1	CASSPNQGGTEAFF	TGTGCCAGTAGTCCGAACCAGGGCGGCACTGAAGCTTTCTTT
NA	TRBV14	once	TRBJ2-2	CASSQVTGSLRGTGELFF	TGTGCCAGCAGCCAAGTTACAGGTTCTTTGAGAGGCACCGGGGAGCTGTTTTTT
TRBD1	TRBV18	NA	TRBJ1-3	CASSPGQVGLNTIYF	TGTGCCAGCTCACCAGGACAGGTGGGCCTAAACACCATATATTTT
TRBD1	TRBV19	NA	TRBJ1-2	CASNPGTGGYGYTF	TGTGCCAGTAACCCAGGGACAGGGGGCTATGGCTACACCTTC
NA	TRBV6-5	NA	TRBJ2-7	CASRDPDIIYEQYF	TGTGCCAGCAGGGACCCCGACATAATCTACGAGCAGTACTTC
NA	TRBV7-9	once	TRBJ2-7	CASSLLEGGRSETYEQYF	TGTGCCAGCAGCTTATTGGAAGGGGGGCGGTCTGAGACCTACGAGCAGTACTTC
NA	TRBV6-1	NA	TRBJ2-7	CASSETDASSYEQYF	TGTGCCAGCAGTGAAACGGACGCTAGCTCCTACGAGCAGTACTTC
NA	TRBV4-1	NA	TRBJ2-3	CASSQDGGGGSTDTQYF	TGCGCCAGCAGCCAAGATGGAGGGGGCGGAAGCACAGATACGCAGTATTTT
TRBD1	TRBV5-1	NA	TRBJ2-1	CASSLDRDSSYNEQFF	TGCGCCAGCAGCTTGGATCGGGACAGCTCCTACAATGAGCAGTTCTTC
NA	TRBV9	NA	TRBJ2-1	CASSPGSSYNEQFF	TGTGCCAGCAGCCCGGGGAGCTCCTACAATGAGCAGTTCTTC
NA	TRBV2	NA	TRBJ2-1	CASSEGWNEQFF	TGTGCCAGCAGTGAAGGTTGGAATGAGCAGTTCTTC
NA	TRBV11-2	NA	TRBJ2-7	CASSANYEQYF	TGTGCCAGCAGCGCGAACTACGAGCAGTACTTC
NA	TRBV11-2	NA	TRBJ1-1	CASSLILGSTEAFF	TGTGCCAGCAGCTTAATTCTGGGTTCCACTGAAGCTTTCTTT
TRBD2	TRBV28	NA	TRBJ2-7	CASSLGLAGGSYEQYF	TGTGCCAGCAGTTTAGGGTTAGCGGGAGGGTCCTACGAGCAGTACTTC
NA	TRBV25-1	NA	TRBJ2-7	CASSESWKGSEQYF	TGTGCCAGCAGTGAATCATGGAAGGGGAGCGAGCAGTACTTC
NA	TRBV5-6	NA	TRBJ1-3	CASSLAGDSSGNTIYF	TGTGCCAGCAGCTTGGCAGGCGACAGCTCTGGAAACACCATATATTTT
NA	TRBV15	NA	TRBJ1-3	CATSRTGGVSGNTIYF	TGTGCCACCAGCAGGACAGGCGGCGTCTCTGGAAACACCATATATTTT
NA	TRBV5-8	NA	TRBJ2-3	CASSLGSQWGTDTQYF	TGTGCCAGCAGCTTGGGTTCCCAGTGGGGCACAGATACGCAGTATTTT
NA	TRBV9	once	TRBJ2-1	CASSVGSASYNEQFF	TGTGCCAGCAGCGTAGGCAGCGCATCCTACAATGAGCAGTTCTTC
TRBD1	TRBV15	NA	TRBJ2-1	CATSRDRGGENEQFF	TGTGCCACCAGCAGAGATCGAGGGGGCGAGAATGAGCAGTTCTTC
NA	TRBV6-1	NA	TRBJ1-2	CASSQASWDGYTF	TGTGCCAGCTCACAGGCTTCATGGGATGGCTACACCTTC
TRBD1	TRBV19	NA	TRBJ2-7	CASSRDRFFEQYF	TGTGCCAGTAGTAGGGACAGGTTTTTCGAGCAGTACTTC
NA	TRBV7-2	NA	TRBJ2-7	CASSPSGSPYEQYF	TGTGCCAGCAGCCCAAGCGGATCACCCTACGAGCAGTACTTC
NA	TRBV15	NA	TRBJ2-1	CATSRDFAGSNEQFF	TGTGCCACCAGCAGAGATTTCGCTGGCTCCAATGAGCAGTTCTTC
TRBD1	TRBV28	NA	TRBJ2-1	CASSPRTGGLVNEQFF	TGTGCCAGCAGCCCCAGGACAGGGGGTTTAGTTAATGAGCAGTTCTTC
NA	TRBV6-5	NA	TRBJ1-3	CASRREPGNTIYF	TGTGCCAGCCGCCGTGAACCTGGAAACACCATATATTTT
NA	TRBV11-3	NA	TRBJ2-1	CASSHEGGHSYNEQFF	TGTGCCAGCAGCCACGAGGGAGGTCACTCCTACAATGAGCAGTTCTTC
TRBD2	TRBV28	NA	TRBJ2-7	CASSYRLAGGPHYEQYF	TGTGCCAGCAGTTACCGGCTAGCGGGAGGCCCGCACTACGAGCAGTACTTC